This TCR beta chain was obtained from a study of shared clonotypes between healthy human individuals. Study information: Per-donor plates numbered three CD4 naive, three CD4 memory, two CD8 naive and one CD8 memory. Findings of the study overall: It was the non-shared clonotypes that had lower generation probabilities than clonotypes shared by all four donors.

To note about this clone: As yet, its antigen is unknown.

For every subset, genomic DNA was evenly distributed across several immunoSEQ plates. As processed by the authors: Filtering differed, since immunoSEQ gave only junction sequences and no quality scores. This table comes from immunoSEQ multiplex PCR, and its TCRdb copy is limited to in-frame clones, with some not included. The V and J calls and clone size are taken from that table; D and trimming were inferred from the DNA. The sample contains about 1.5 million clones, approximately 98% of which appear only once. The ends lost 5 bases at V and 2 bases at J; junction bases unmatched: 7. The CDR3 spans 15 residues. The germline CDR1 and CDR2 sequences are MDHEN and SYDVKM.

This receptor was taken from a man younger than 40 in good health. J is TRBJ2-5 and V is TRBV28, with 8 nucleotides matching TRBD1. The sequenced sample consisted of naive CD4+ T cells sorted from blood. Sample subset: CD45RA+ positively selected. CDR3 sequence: CASSATGGFQETQYF. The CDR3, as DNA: TGTGCCAGCAGTGCCACAGGGGGTTTTCAAGAGACCCAGTACTTC.